This TCR beta chain is from a study of blood T cells in healthy people across ages. This clonotype was observed a few times. Its antigen is not identified. V dropped 3 bases and J dropped 7; count of bases not matched to a gene: 8. In germline, CDR1 is DFQATT, CDR2 SNEGSKA (reference sequence). The CDR3 covers 13 residues. Primed by a sample-barcoded 5' primer and a J-beta primer mix, a second PCR proceeded for about 7 to 11 cycles. Researchers report that each sample yielded at least 2.5 million CDR3-containing paired-end reads. MiXCR, applied by TCRdb to the 5' RACE reads, yields one record per CDR3 protein. Seen here are about 280,000 distinct CDR3 sequences, 27% observed once, and the top ten hold 25% to 35%. The study drew donors from healthy Caucasian individuals in Russia aged roughly 6 to 90. Study-wide results and limits: When set beside aged donors, long-lived donors presented more naive CD4+ cells and higher diversity.

The receptor comes from an older woman in good health. Sample: blood. The chain links TRBV20-1 to TRBJ2-5; 7 bases are shared with TRBD1. The DNA of the CDR3 is TGCAGTGCTAGCTCTCTAGCAGGGGGGACCCAGTACTTC. The encoded protein is CSASSLAGGTQYF.